These T cell receptor beta chains were read from a single sample in a study of cytomegalovirus exposure and HLA in healthy donors. Data came from immunoSEQ multiplex PCR; TCRdb stores just in-frame clones and leaves some out. Here the sample spans 130,000 or so clones, over 8% being singletons. Sequencing was done on a sample of PBMCs. The receptors were sampled from a man aged 40-50 years in good health and CMV-seronegative. The CDR3 runs from the conserved cysteine through the conserved F or W. The order of the fields is J gene, D gene, clone size, V gene, CDR3 DNA, CDR3 protein. The D gene is left open where the match is weak. Clone size is not always given. Where it is, it says once, few, many or a class for expanded clones.

TRBJ2-1 - - TRBV5-1 TGCGCCAGCAGCTTGGCCGGGGGACAGAGAAACAATGAGCAGTTCTTC CASSLAGGQRNNEQFF
TRBJ2-7 TRBD2 - TRBV11-3 TGTGCCAGCAGCCTCAGGGCGGGAGGCTACGAGCAGTACTTC CASSLRAGGYEQYF
TRBJ1-2 TRBD1 - TRBV9 TGTGCCAGCAGCCCTCAGGGGGCGCAAGATGGCTACACCTTC CASSPQGAQDGYTF
TRBJ1-1 TRBD1 - TRBV6-1 TGTGCCGGACAGGGGACACAGTTGAACACTGAAGCTTTCTTT CAGQGTQLNTEAFF
TRBJ2-5 - - TRBV4-1 TGCGCCAGCAGCCACCGGGGGTCACCCCAAGAGACCCAGTACTTC CASSHRGSPQETQYF
TRBJ2-3 TRBD1 - TRBV7-8 TGTGCCACCCGACAGGGGGCGGGCACAGATACGCAGTATTTT CATRQGAGTDTQYF
TRBJ2-1 - - TRBV29-1 TGCAGCGTTGAGGAGAGGGGAGGCTTTCTCTACAATGAGCAGTTCTTC CSVEERGGFLYNEQFF
TRBJ2-2 TRBD1 - TRBV5-5 TGTGCCAGCAGCTCCCCGGGACAGAGCACCGGGGAGCTGTTTTTT CASSSPGQSTGELFF
TRBJ1-1 - few TRBV4-1 TGCGCCAGCAGCCACACAGTGAACACTGAAGCTTTCTTT CASSHTVNTEAFF
TRBJ1-1 - - TRBV11-2 TGTGCCAGCAGCTTAGAACAGATTTATGGGGCTTTCTTT CASSLEQIYGAFF
TRBJ2-5 TRBD2 - TRBV19 TGTGCCAGTAGTATAGATCTGGGACTAGCGGCGCAAGAGACCCAGTACTTC CASSIDLGLAAQETQYF
TRBJ1-5 TRBD1 - TRBV19 TGTGCCAGTAGTATCCCGGGACAGGACAATCAGCCCCAGCATTTT CASSIPGQDNQPQHF
TRBJ1-3 - - TRBV27 TGTGCCAGCAGTTTATCGGCGGGGTCAGGAAACACCATATATTTT CASSLSAGSGNTIYF
TRBJ2-7 - - TRBV4-2 TGTGCCAGCAGCCAAGTCTGGGCGGGGTCCTACGAGCAGTACTTC CASSQVWAGSYEQYF
TRBJ1-1 - few TRBV5-6 TGTGCCAGCAGCTCTACAGGATTGAACACTGAAGCTTTCTTT CASSSTGLNTEAFF
TRBJ2-1 - few TRBV7-3 TGTGCCAGCAGCCCTGGACTATCAGCCGGCAATGAGCAGTTCTTC CASSPGLSAGNEQFF
TRBJ1-2 TRBD1 - TRBV7-2 TGTGCCAGCAGCCCCCGACAGGGGGGTAACTATGGCTACACCTTC CASSPRQGGNYGYTF
TRBJ1-1 - - TRBV7-8 TGTGCCAGCAGCTCGGGTCTCCTCATGAACACTGAAGCTTTCTTT CASSSGLLMNTEAFF
TRBJ2-3 - few TRBV6-4 TGTGCCAGCAGTGACGGGGGGGCCTCAGATACGCAGTATTTT CASSDGGASDTQYF
TRBJ1-1 - few TRBV9 TGTGCCAGCAGCGCGGGAGCAGGGAACACTGAAGCTTTCTTT CASSAGAGNTEAFF
TRBJ1-2 - - TRBV19 TGTGCCAGTATCCAGACAGGATATTCTAACTATGGCTACACCTTC CASIQTGYSNYGYTF
TRBJ1-5 - - TRBV4-2 TGTGCCAGCAGCCAGACAGGTGATCAGCCCCAGCATTTT CASSQTGDQPQHF